The entry that follows covers one T cell receptor beta chain sequence. The junction differs from germline at one of its ends, possibly a read error. The source of the sample is a study of blood T cell repertoires in COVID-19. Sequenced by immunoSEQ multiplex PCR; TCRdb stores in-frame clones only, minus some. The top ten clones hold under 2.5% of a sample with about 200,000 clones, about 90% of them seen once. The TCR was taken from a man in his forties with active or convalescent COVID-19. Sequences were obtained from peripheral blood.

CDR3 DNA sequence: TGTGCCAGCAGCTGGACAGGGTTGGAGCCGTACTTC. This sequence encodes CASSWTGLEPYF. The V gene is TRBV5-4, the J gene TRBJ2-7, with 8 bases aligning to TRBD1. The CDR3 has 12 residues. Germline-derived CDR1 and CDR2 are SGHNT and YYREEE (reference sequence).